A selection of T cell receptor beta chains follows, all from one sample in a study of T-cell reconstitution after alpha-beta-depleted transplantation in children. TCRdb re-called the PCR reads with MiXCR, one entry per CDR3 protein. The data hold roughly 670,000 distinct CDR3 sequences, with less than 15% observed a single time. Sequenced material: PBMCs, taken before TCRalphabeta/CD19-depleted stem cell transplant. The receptors were gathered from a girl aged 2 to 9 with congenital amegakaryocytic thrombocytopenia, due to receive a stem cell transplant. CDR3s include the opening cysteine and the closing phenylalanine or tryptophan. Each record gives: J gene, clone size, D gene, CDR3 length, V gene, CDR3 DNA, CDR3 protein. The D gene is left open where the match is weak. The size of a clone is reported for some rows only, either as once, few or many, or as a class for expanded clones.

j_gene: TRBJ2-5
abundance: many
d_gene: .
len: 13
v_gene: TRBV6-5
CDR3nt: TGTGCCAGCAGTTACGTCGGCGGAGAGACCCAGTACTTC
CDR3aa: CASSYVGGETQYF

j_gene: TRBJ2-1
abundance: once
d_gene: TRBD2
len: 17
v_gene: TRBV20-1
CDR3nt: TGCAGTGCAACCGACCCGCGGGGGGACGGAGGGTACAATGAGCAGTTCTTC
CDR3aa: CSATDPRGDGGYNEQFF

j_gene: TRBJ2-1
abundance: many
d_gene: .
len: 16
v_gene: TRBV20-1
CDR3nt: TGCAGTGCTAGAGATCACACTAGACGCTTCTACAATGAGCAGTTCTTC
CDR3aa: CSARDHTRRFYNEQFF

j_gene: TRBJ2-4
abundance: few
d_gene: .
len: 13
v_gene: TRBV5-1
CDR3nt: TGCGCCAGCAGCAACCCGGGCCAAAACATTCAGTACTTC
CDR3aa: CASSNPGQNIQYF

j_gene: TRBJ2-1
abundance: many
d_gene: .
len: 13
v_gene: TRBV12-3/TRBV12-4
CDR3nt: TGTGCCAGCAGTTTAATTACGATCGGAGAGCAGTTCTTC
CDR3aa: CASSLITIGEQFF

j_gene: TRBJ1-1
abundance: many
d_gene: .
len: 16
v_gene: TRBV20-1
CDR3nt: TGCAGTGCTAGAGCGTTGGGGCCGACAGGGAACACTGAAGCTTTCTTT
CDR3aa: CSARALGPTGNTEAFF

j_gene: TRBJ2-6
abundance: .
d_gene: .
len: 15
v_gene: TRBV11-2
CDR3nt: TGTGCCAGCAGCCCCGGTCCTTCTGGGGCCAACGTCCTGACTTTC
CDR3aa: CASSPGPSGANVLTF

j_gene: TRBJ2-5
abundance: many
d_gene: TRBD1
len: 17
v_gene: TRBV10-3
CDR3nt: TGTGCCATCAGTGAGGAATATCCGGGACAGATCCAAGAGACCCAGTACTTC
CDR3aa: CAISEEYPGQIQETQYF

j_gene: TRBJ1-5
abundance: many
d_gene: .
len: 16
v_gene: TRBV28
CDR3nt: TGTGCCAGCAGTTTATACTGGGAGGCCTCGGGGGAGCCCCAGCATTTT
CDR3aa: CASSLYWEASGEPQHF

j_gene: TRBJ2-3
abundance: few
d_gene: TRBD2
len: 15
v_gene: TRBV2
CDR3nt: TGTGCCAGCAGTGAAATTCGTAGCGGGACAGATACGCAGTATTTT
CDR3aa: CASSEIRSGTDTQYF

j_gene: TRBJ2-7
abundance: many
d_gene: TRBD2
len: 16
v_gene: TRBV28
CDR3nt: TGTGCCAGCAGTCCCGAGTGGACTAGCGGTTCCTACGAGCAGTACTTC
CDR3aa: CASSPEWTSGSYEQYF

j_gene: TRBJ2-1
abundance: .
d_gene: TRBD2
len: 15
v_gene: TRBV5-8
CDR3nt: TGTGCCAGCAGCGAGGGACTAGCGGGGTACAATGAGCAGTTCTTC
CDR3aa: CASSEGLAGYNEQFF